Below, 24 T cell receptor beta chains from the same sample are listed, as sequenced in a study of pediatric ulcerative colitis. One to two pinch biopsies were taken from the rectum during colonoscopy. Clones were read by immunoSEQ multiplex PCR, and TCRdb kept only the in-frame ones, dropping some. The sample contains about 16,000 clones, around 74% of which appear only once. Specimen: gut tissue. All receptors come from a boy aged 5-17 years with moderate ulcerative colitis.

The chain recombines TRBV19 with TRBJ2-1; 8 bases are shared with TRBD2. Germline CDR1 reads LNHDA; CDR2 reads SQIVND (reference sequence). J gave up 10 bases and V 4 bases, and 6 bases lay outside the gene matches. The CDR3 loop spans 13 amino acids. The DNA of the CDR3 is TGTGCCAGTAGTAGCGGGAGGAACACAGAGCAGTTCTTC. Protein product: CASSSGRNTEQFF.

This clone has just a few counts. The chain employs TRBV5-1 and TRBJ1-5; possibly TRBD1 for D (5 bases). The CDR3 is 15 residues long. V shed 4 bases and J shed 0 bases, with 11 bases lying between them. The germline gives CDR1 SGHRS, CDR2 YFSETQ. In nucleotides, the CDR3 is TGCGCCAGCAGCCCCGACAGCTATAGCAATCAGCCCCAGCATTTT. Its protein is CASSPDSYSNQPQHF.

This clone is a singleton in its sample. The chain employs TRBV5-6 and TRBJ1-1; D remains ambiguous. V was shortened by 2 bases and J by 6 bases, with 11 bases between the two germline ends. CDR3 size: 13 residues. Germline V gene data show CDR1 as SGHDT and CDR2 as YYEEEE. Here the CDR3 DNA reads TGTGCCAGCAGCTTACCATCAGTCCCTGAAGCTTTCTTT. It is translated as CASSLPSVPEAFF.

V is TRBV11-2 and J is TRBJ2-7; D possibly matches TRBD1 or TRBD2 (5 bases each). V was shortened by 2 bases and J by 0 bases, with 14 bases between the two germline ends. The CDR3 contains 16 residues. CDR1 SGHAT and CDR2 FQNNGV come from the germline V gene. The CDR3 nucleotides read TGTGCCAGCAGCTTACCCGGGGACCTTCGCTCCTACGAGCAGTACTTC. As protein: CASSLPGDLRSYEQYF.

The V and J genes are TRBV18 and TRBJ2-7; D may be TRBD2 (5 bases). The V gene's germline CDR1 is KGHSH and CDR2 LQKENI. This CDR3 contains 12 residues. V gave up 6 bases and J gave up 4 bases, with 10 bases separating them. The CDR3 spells CASSPTSYEQYF. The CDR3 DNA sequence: TGTGCCAGCTCCCCAACTAGTTACGAGCAGTACTTC.

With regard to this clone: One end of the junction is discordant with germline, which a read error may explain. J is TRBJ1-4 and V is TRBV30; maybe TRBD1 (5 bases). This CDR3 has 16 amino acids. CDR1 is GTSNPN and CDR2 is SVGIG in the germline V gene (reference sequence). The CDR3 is CAGGTGSQGRWEKLFF. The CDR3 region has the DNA TGCGCCGGAGGAACGGGCTCCCAGGGAAGGTGGGAAAAACTGTTTTTT.

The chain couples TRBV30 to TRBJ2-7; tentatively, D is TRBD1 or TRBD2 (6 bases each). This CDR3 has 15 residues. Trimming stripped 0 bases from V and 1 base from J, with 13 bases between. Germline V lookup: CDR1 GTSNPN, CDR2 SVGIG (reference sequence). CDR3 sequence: CAWSVQWGASYEQYF. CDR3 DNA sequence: TGTGCCTGGAGTGTACAGTGGGGGGCTTCCTACGAGCAGTACTTC.

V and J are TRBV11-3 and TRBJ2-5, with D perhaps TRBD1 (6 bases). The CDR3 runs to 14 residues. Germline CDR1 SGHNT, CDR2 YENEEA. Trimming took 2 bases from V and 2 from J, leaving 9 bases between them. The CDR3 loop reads CASSLQGWQETQYF. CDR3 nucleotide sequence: TGTGCCAGCAGCTTACAGGGGTGGCAAGAGACCCAGTACTTC.

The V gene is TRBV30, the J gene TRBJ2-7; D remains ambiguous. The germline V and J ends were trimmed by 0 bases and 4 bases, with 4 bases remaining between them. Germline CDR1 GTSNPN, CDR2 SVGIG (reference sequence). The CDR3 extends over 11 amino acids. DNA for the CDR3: TGTGCCTGGAGTGTACAATACGAGCAGTACTTC. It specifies CAWSVQYEQYF. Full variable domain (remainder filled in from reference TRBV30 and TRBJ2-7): SQTIHQWPATLVQPVGSPLSLECTVEGTSNPNLYWYRQAAGRGLQLLFYSVGIGQISSEVPQNLSASRPQDRQFILSSKKLLLSDSGFYLCAWSVQYEQYFGPGTRLTVT.

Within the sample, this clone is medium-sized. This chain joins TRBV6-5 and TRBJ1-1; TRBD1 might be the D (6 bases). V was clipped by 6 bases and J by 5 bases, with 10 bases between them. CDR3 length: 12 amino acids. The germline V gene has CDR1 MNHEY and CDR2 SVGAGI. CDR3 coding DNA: TGTGCCAGCAGAAGCACAGGGACTGAAGCTTTCTTT. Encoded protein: CASRSTGTEAFF.

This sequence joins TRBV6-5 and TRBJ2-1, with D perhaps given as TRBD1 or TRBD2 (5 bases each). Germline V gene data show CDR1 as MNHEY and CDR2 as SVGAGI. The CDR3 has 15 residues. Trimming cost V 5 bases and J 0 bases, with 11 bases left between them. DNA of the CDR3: TGTGCCAGCAGTACCAGGGACGGCTCCTACAATGAGCAGTTCTTC. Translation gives CASSTRDGSYNEQFF.

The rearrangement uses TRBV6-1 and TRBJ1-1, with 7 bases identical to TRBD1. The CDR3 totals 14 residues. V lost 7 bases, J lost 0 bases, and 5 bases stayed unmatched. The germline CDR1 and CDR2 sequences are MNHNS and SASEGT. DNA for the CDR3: TGTGCCAGCAAATGGGACAGCCTGAACACTGAAGCTTTCTTT. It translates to CASKWDSLNTEAFF.

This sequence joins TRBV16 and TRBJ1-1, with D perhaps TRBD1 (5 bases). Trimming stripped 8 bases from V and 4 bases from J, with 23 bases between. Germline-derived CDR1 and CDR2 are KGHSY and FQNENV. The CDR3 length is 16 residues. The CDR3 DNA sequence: TGTGCCAGCCCGCGGGCGGTGGGACCGAAGGGCACTGAAGCTTTCTTT. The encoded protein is CASPRAVGPKGTEAFF.

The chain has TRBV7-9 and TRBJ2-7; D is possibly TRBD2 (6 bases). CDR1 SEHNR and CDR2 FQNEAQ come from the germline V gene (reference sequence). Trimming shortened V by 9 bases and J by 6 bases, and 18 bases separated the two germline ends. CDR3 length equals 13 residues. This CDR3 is CASTGTAFGEQYF. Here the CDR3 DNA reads TGTGCCAGTACCGGGACTGCTTTCGGCGAGCAGTACTTC.

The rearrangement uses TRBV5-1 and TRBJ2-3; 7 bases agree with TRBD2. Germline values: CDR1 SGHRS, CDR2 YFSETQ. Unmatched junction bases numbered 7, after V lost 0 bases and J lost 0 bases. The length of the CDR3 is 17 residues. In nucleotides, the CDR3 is TGCGCCAGCAGCTTGGCTACAGCGGGATTTAGCACAGATACGCAGTATTTT. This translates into CASSLATAGFSTDTQYF.

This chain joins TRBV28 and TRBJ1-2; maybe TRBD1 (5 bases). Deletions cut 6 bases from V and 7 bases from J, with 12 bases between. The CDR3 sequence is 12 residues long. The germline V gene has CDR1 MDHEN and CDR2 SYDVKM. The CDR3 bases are TGTGCCAGCAGGGGGCTGGGGGGTGGCTACACCTTC. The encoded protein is CASRGLGGGYTF.

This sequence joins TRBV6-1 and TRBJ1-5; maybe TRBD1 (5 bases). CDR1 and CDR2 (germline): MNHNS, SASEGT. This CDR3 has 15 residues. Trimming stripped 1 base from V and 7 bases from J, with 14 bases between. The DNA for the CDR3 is TGTGCCAGCAGTGAAGGGACTGGGGACGTCCAGCCCCAGCATTTT. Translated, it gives CASSEGTGDVQPQHF.

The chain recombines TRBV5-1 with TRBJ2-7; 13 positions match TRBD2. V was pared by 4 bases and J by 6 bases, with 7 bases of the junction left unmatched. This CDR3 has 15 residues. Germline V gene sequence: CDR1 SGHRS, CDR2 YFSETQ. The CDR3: CASSGGLAGVLEQYF. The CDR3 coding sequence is TGCGCCAGCAGCGGAGGACTAGCGGGAGTGCTCGAGCAGTACTTC.

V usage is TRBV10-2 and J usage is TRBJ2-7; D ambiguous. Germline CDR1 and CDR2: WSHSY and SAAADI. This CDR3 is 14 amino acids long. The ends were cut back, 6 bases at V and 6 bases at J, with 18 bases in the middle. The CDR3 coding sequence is TGCGCCAGCAGCGAGCTGGTGCAATCCGGCGAGCAGTACTTC. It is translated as CASSELVQSGEQYF.

CDR3 DNA: TGTGCCAGCAGTCCAAGAAATCTAGCGGGGGGACCTTCCGGGGAGCTGTTTTTT. Its protein product is CASSPRNLAGGPSGELFF. This chain joins TRBV27 and TRBJ2-2; the match to TRBD2 covers 11 bases. V dropped 5 bases and J dropped 6; count of bases not matched to a gene: 14. This CDR3 contains 18 residues. Germline CDR1 reads MNHEY; CDR2 reads SMNVEV (reference sequence).

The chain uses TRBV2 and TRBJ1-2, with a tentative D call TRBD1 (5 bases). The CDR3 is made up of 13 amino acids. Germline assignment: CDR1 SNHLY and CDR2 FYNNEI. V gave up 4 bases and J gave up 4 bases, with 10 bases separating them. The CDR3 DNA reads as TGTGCCAGCAGTGCCGAAAGGGGCTATGGCTACACCTTC. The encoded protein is CASSAERGYGYTF.

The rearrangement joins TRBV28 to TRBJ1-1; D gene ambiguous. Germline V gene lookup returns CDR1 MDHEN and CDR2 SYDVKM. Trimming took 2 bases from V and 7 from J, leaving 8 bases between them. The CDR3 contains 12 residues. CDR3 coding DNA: TGTGCCAGCAGTTTAATTGCCCTTGAAGCTTTCTTT. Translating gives CASSLIALEAFF.

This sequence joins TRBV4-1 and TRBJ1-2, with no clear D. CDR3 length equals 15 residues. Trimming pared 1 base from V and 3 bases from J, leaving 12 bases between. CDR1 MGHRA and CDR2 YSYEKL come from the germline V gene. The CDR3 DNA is TGCGCCAGCAGCCAAGCCCCACAGCTAGACTATGGCTACACCTTC. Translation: CASSQAPQLDYGYTF.

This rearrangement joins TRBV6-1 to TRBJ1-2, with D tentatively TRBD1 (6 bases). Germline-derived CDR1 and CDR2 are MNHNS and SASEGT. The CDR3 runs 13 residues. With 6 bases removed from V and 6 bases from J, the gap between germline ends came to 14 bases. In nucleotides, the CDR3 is TGTGCCAGCAGCGGTACAGGGTTAAATGGCTACACCTTC. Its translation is CASSGTGLNGYTF.